The 8 T cell receptor beta chains in this list originate from one sample, sequenced in a study of vaccination effects on CD4 cells after COVID-19. For these TCRs, the target antigens are not known. Libraries were prepared by immunoSEQ multiplex PCR; TCRdb keeps only in-frame clonotypes and omits some of them. This table holds tens of thousands of clones, approximately 72% found once. Antigen-specific CD4+ T cells were expanded (with viral peptide pools) by the ViraFEST assay ahead of sequencing. The authors isolated CD4+ T cells after 9 to 10 days of culture. None of the vaccinated had previously contracted SARS-CoV-2, and their nucleocapsid antibodies tested negative. This material consisted of CD4+ T cells from PBMCs cultured with SARS-CoV-2 spike peptides, taken before COVID-19 vaccination. These receptors were obtained from a human donor who received a COVID-19 vaccine.

The chain is built from TRBV9 and TRBJ1-2; D unclear. V dropped 4 bases and J dropped 4 bases, with 8 bases sitting between them. Looked up from germline, CDR1 is SGDLS and CDR2 is YYNGEE. The CDR3 has 12 residues. CDR3 in amino acids: CASSPHPYGYTF. In nucleotides, the CDR3 is TGTGCCAGCAGCCCCCACCCCTATGGCTACACCTTC.

This clone has only a few counts. V and J are TRBV18 and TRBJ1-3; 9 bases line up with TRBD1. Germline lookup yields CDR1 KGHSH and CDR2 LQKENI. J gave up 4 bases and V 6 bases, and 7 bases lay outside the gene matches. The CDR3 has 15 amino acids. This CDR3 reads CASSAGTGSGNTIYF. The CDR3 nucleotides are TGTGCCAGCTCCGCCGGGACAGGGTCCGGAAACACCATATATTTT.

The genes are TRBV28 and TRBJ2-5, with TRBD2 identical over 13 bases. The CDR3 has 16 residues. The V gene's germline CDR1 is MDHEN and CDR2 SYDVKM. Trimming removed 5 bases from V and 5 bases from J; junction bases left unmatched: 8. The CDR3 DNA reads TGTGCCAGCAGTACTCCGACTAGCGGGAGGTGGGAGACCCAGTACTTC. Its protein is CASSTPTSGRWETQYF.

The V gene is TRBV23-1, the J gene TRBJ2-7; perhaps TRBD2 as D (6 bases). TRBV23-1 is classed as an ORF, of uncertain function. CDR3 length equals 20 residues. V dropped 4 bases and J dropped 2 bases, with 30 bases sitting between them. As DNA, the CDR3 is TGCGCCAGCAGTCGCTCCGGGGCCTCTCATCAGTGGGGGAGGACCTACGAGCAGTACTTC. Translating gives CASSRSGASHQWGRTYEQYF.

The genes are TRBV5-1 and TRBJ2-1; 8 positions match TRBD1. Germline CDR1 reads SGHRS; CDR2 reads YFSETQ. The CDR3 has 14 residues. V was clipped by 4 bases and J by 9 bases; unmatched bases: 9. CDR3 amino acids: CASSPRTGSLEQFF. Here the CDR3 DNA reads TGCGCCAGCAGCCCCAGGACAGGGTCGCTTGAGCAGTTCTTC.

The chain links TRBV18 to TRBJ1-6; unclear D gene. Trimming shortened V by 0 bases and J by 7 bases, and 13 bases separated the two germline ends. The V gene's germline CDR1 is KGHSH and CDR2 LQKENI. The CDR3 covers 16 residues. The CDR3 bases are TGTGCCAGCTCACCACCTAGAAGGCCGGAGAATTCACCCCTCCACTTT. Translation: CASSPPRRPENSPLHF.

V usage is TRBV4-2 and J usage is TRBJ2-7; 14 bases align to TRBD2. Germline CDR1 LGHNA, CDR2 YNFKEQ. The CDR3 sequence is 22 residues long. V shed 2 bases, J shed 1 base, and the junction held 19 bases outside the gene matches. The CDR3 here is CASSQKYRLIKGLAGGSYEQYF. The CDR3 DNA reads as TGTGCCAGCAGCCAAAAGTACCGACTTATAAAAGGACTAGCGGGGGGTTCCTACGAGCAGTACTTC.

The V gene is TRBV28, the J gene TRBJ2-7; D remains unclear. The CDR3 extends over 12 amino acids. Trimming left V 5 bases short and J 5 bases short, with 10 bases between. Germline V gene data show CDR1 as MDHEN and CDR2 as SYDVKM. The CDR3 loop reads CASSLGLNEQYF. The CDR3 bases are TGTGCCAGCAGTCTCGGCTTAAACGAGCAGTACTTC. Based on the CDR3 plus reference TRBV28 and TRBJ2-7, the full variable domain is DVKVTQSSRYLVKRTGEKVFLECVQDMDHENMFWYRQDPGLGLRLIYFSYDVKMKEKGDIPEGYSVSREKKERFSLILESASTNQTSMYLCASSLGLNEQYFGPGTRLTVT.